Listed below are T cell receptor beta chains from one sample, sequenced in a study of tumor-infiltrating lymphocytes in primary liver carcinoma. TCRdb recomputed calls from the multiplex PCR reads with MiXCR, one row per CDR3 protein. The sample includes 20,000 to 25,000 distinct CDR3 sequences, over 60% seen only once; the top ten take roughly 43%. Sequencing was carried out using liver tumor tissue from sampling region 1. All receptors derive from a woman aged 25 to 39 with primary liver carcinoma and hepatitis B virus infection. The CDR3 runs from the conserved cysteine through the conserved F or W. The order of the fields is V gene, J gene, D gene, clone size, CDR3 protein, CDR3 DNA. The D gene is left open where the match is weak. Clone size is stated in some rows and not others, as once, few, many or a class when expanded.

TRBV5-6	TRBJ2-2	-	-	CATSLAPRVTGGLFF	TGTGCCACTAGCTTGGCACCTAGAGTCACCGGGGGGCTGTTTTTT
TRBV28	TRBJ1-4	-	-	CASSYPCWYEKLFF	TGTGCCAGCAGTTATCCGTGCTGGTATGAAAAACTGTTTTTT
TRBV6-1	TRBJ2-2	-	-	CASSETIPGGAANTGELFF	TGTGCCAGCAGTGAAACCATTCCCGGAGGCGCCGCGAACACAGGGGAGCTGTTTTTT
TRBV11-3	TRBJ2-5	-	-	CASSPGDSSQGVPETQYF	TGTGCCAGCAGCCCGGGGGATTCTAGCCAGGGTGTGCCAGAGACCCAGTACTTC
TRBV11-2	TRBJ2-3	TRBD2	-	CANSAGLAGIDNTQYF	TGCGCCAACAGCGCGGGACTAGCGGGTATTGATAATACGCAGTATTTT
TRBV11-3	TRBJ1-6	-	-	CASSYKWRYNSLLHF	TGTGCCAGCAGCTATAAGTGGAGGTATAATTCACTCCTCCACTTT
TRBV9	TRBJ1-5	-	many	CASSEGVGQPQHF	TGTGCCAGCAGCGAGGGGGTCGGTCAGCCCCAGCATTTT
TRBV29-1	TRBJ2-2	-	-	CIVPAGGNTGELCF	TGCATCGTTCCAGCCGGAGGGAACACCGGGGAGCTGTGTTTT
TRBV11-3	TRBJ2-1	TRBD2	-	CASSATSGGQYNEQFF	TGTGCCAGCAGCGCGACTAGCGGAGGCCAATACAATGAGCAGTTCTTC
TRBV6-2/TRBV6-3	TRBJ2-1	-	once	CPSRVTANNEQFF	TGTCCCAGCAGGGTGACTGCAAACAATGAGCAGTTCTTC
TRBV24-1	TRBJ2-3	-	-	CASSEKTLPSDTQYF	TGTGCCTCCAGTGAGAAGACACTGCCATCAGATACGCAGTATTTT
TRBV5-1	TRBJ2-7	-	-	CAGSLGVFGSSSSYKQYF	TGTGCCGGCAGCTTGGGGGTCTTCGGGAGTTCGAGCTCCTACAAGCAGTACTTC
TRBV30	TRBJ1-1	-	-	CAWGLDKLTEAFF	TGTGCCTGGGGCTTGGACAAATTGACTGAAGCTTTCTTT
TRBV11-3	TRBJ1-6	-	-	CASSFRWSCDSPLHF	TGTGCCAGCAGCTTTAGGTGGAGCTGTGATTCACCCCTCCACTTT
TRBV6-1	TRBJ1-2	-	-	CASGERFLVLRCNYGFTF	TGTGCTAGCGGTGAACGGTTCCTGGTCCTTAGATGTAACTATGGCTTCACCTTC
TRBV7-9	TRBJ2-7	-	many	CAANPLDGNSYEQYF	TGTGCCGCAAACCCCCTGGACGGCAACTCCTACGAGCAGTACTTC
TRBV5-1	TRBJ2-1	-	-	CASIPTPHYSYNEQFF	TGCGCCAGCATCCCGACCCCACACTATTCCTACAATGAGCAGTTCTTC
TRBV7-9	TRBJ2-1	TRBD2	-	CASSPRTSGAQFF	TGTGCCAGCAGCCCCCGGACTAGCGGAGCACAGTTCTTC
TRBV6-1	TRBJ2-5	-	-	CSIRDKLYTSQYF	TGTTCCATCAGAGACAAACTATACACCTCCCAGTACTTC
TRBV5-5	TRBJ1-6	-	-	CAGSLGVSNSPLHF	TGTGCCGGTAGCTTGGGCGTCAGTAATTCACCCCTCCACTTT
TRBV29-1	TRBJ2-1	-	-	CSVKGVGGESSYNEQFF	TGCAGCGTTAAAGGGGTCGGCGGGGAGAGCTCCTACAATGAGCAGTTCTTC
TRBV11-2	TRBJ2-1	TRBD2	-	CASSLTYGRFPGDEQFF	TGTGCCAGTAGCCTTACTTACGGGAGGTTCCCAGGCGATGAGCAGTTCTTC
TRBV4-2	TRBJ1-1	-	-	CASSPVKGRRNTDAFF	TGTGCCAGCAGCCCCGTCAAGGGGAGAAGGAACACCGATGCTTTCTTT
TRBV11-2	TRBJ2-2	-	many	CASSLDRTGELFF	TGTGCCAGCAGCTTAGATAGGACTGGGGAGCTGTTTTTT
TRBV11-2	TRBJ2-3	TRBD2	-	CASSSGLTGIVDTQYF	TGTGCCAGCAGTTCGGGACTAACGGGTATTGTTGATACGCAGTATTTT
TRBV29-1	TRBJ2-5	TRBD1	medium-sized	CSVEGQGGTQYF	TGCAGCGTTGAAGGACAGGGCGGGACCCAGTACTTC
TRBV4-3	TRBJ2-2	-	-	CASSHSGAGTGKLFF	TGCGCCAGCAGTCACTCGGGAGCCGGGACCGGGAAGCTGTTTTTT
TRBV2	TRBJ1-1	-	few	CASRGQANTEAFF	TGTGCCAGCAGGGGCCAGGCGAACACCGAAGCTTTCTTT
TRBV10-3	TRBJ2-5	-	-	CAISVSATRQETQYF	TGTGCCATCAGTGTATCAGCTACCAGACAAGAGACCCAGTACTTC
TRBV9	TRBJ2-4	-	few	CASSVAGGLAKNIQYF	TGTGCCAGCAGCGTAGCAGGAGGTCTGGCCAAAAACATTCAGTACTTC
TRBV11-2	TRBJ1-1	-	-	CASKYIGGRVEAFF	TGTGCCAGCAAATATATAGGGGGGAGGGTTGAAGCTTTCTTT
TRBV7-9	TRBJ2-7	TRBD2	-	CASSCGLASPYEQYF	TGTGCCAGCAGCTGCGGACTAGCCTCACCTTACGAGCAGTACTTC
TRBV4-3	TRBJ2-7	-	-	CANSQFQDTSYEQYF	TGCGCCAACAGCCAGTTCCAGGACACCTCCTACGAGCAGTACTTC
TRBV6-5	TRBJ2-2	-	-	CASSPQTGFTGELLF	TGTGCCAGCAGTCCGCAAACAGGGTTCACCGGGGAGCTGCTTTTT
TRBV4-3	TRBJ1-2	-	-	CDSSAELEIYGYTF	TGCGATAGCAGCGCTGAGTTGGAGATTTATGGCTACACCTTC
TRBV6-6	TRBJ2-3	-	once	CASSSNRGRSTDTQYF	TGTGCCAGCAGTTCAAACCGGGGCAGGAGCACAGATACGCAGTATTTT
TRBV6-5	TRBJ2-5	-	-	CACSADTGLTQYF	TGTGCCTGCAGTGCCGACACGGGGCTGACCCAATACTTC
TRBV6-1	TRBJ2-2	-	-	CASSEGGGANTGELFF	TGTGCCAGCAGTGAAGGTGGAGGCGCGAACACCGGGGAGCTGTTTTTT
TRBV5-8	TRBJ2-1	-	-	CTTSSRPTNEQFF	TGTACCACCAGCTCCCGGCCAACCAATGAGCAGTTCTTC
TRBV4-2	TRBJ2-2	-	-	CASSQVVAATGELFF	TGTGCCAGCAGCCAAGTTGTAGCAGCCACCGGGGAGCTGTTTTTT
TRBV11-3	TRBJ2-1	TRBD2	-	CASSRLAGGVYELSF	TGTGCCAGCAGCCGACTAGCGGGAGGGGTGTATGAGCTGTCCTTC